This T cell receptor beta chain came from a study of T cells after yellow fever vaccination. The junction had 10 bases not matched to a gene; V was cut back by 4 bases and J by 4 bases. The CDR3 is made up of 16 amino acids. Per germline, CDR1 SNHLY and CDR2 FYNNEI. TCRdb re-called the 5' RACE reads through MiXCR, storing one row per CDR3 protein. Of about 69,000 distinct CDR3 sequences in the sample, 5.5% to 7.5% were seen once. Regarding the study as a whole: After the booster, roughly 96% of CD4 and just over 85% of CD8 primary-response clones were re-detected. Weaker overall, the secondary response nonetheless peaked faster (day 5 versus 15). Researchers noted that a small share of clonotypes showed up in both CD4 and CD8 compartments.

This clonotype has at least ten counts. What it recognizes is unknown. The sequence derives from a man aged 18 to 29 who received the YFV17D yellow fever vaccine. The gene calls are TRBV2 and TRBJ1-5; 7 bases agree with TRBD1. The sample consisted of CD4+ T cells sorted from PBMCs, taken less than 16 days after the first yellow fever vaccination. DNA for the CDR3: TGTGCCAGCAGTGGAGGCCCCGGGACAGCTAATCAGCCCCAGCATTTT. It is translated as CASSGGPGTANQPQHF.